The T cell receptor beta chain described here comes from a study of blood T cell repertoires in COVID-19. On the study more broadly: Sample material is recorded as cDNA or gDNA derived from T cells, B-cell-depleted T cells, or PBMCs.

Assay used: immunoSEQ multiplex PCR; TCRdb lists only in-frame clones, some missing. Here the sample spans around 79,000 clones, roughly 80% being singletons. The V gene's germline CDR1 is SGHNT and CDR2 YYREEE (reference sequence). The CDR3 loop spans 15 amino acids. V gave up 1 base and J gave up 0 bases, with 8 bases separating them. The source is an older woman with acute or convalescent COVID-19. The sequencing sample was made of peripheral blood. This chain joins TRBV5-4 and TRBJ1-3, with D possibly being TRBD1 (5 bases). The CDR3 bases are TGTGCCAGCAGCTTGCAGGGCAGCTCTGGAAACACCATATATTTT. Amino acid sequence: CASSLQGSSGNTIYF. Variable domain in full (rest from reference TRBV5-4 and TRBJ1-3): ETGVTQSPTHLIKTRGQQVTLRCSSQSGHNTVSWYQQALGQGPQFIFQYYREEENGRGNFPPRFSGLQFPNYSSELNVNALELDDSALYLCASSLQGSSGNTIYFGEGSWLTVV.